This TCR beta chain was sequenced for a study of T cell changes during pregnancy in multiple sclerosis. CDR3 length equals 14 residues. Germline V gene sequence: CDR1 SGHTA, CDR2 FQGTGA. V was shortened by 4 bases and J by 2 bases, with 10 bases between the two germline ends. The assay was immunoSEQ multiplex PCR, and TCRdb's table has in-frame clones only and misses some. In the table there are 100,000 or so clones, more than 90% of which are singletons. The sequencing used peripheral blood, collected in the second trimester of pregnancy. The chain employs TRBV7-3 and TRBJ2-3; maybe TRBD2 (5 bases). The origin of this receptor is a female donor with multiple sclerosis, enrolled in a pregnancy study. The CDR3 reads CASSSQRYTDTQYF. In DNA form, the CDR3 reads TGTGCCAGCAGCTCCCAGCGGTACACAGATACGCAGTATTTT.